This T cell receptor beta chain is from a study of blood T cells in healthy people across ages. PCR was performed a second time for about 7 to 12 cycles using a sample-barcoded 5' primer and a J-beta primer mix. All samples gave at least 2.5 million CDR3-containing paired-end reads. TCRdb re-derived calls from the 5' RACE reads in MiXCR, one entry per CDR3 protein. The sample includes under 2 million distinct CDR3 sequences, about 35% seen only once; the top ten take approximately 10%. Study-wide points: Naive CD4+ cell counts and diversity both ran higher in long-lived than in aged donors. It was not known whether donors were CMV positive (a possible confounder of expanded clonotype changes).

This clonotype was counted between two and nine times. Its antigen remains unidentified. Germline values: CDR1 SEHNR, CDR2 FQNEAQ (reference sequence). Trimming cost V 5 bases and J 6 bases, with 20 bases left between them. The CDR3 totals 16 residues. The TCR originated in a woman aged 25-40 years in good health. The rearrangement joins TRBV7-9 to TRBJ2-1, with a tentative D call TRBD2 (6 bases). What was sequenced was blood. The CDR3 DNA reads TGTGCCAGCAGCCCGGGGGAAGGGGCGGGTCCCAATGAGCAGTTCTTC. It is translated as CASSPGEGAGPNEQFF.